The entry below gives a single TCR beta chain sequence along with its context. Its antigen is not identified. This record belongs to a study of T cells in Graves' hyperthyroidism and ophthalmopathy. Whole-study findings and limits: Ophthalmopathy was separated from stable hyperthyroidism by a 13 V-J model. Blood shared most expanded thyroid clonotypes above 0.001.

The CDR3 runs 13 residues. V was trimmed by 3 bases and J by 8 bases, leaving 16 bases between them. Per the germline V gene, CDR1 is DFQATT and CDR2 is SNEGSKA (reference sequence). The diagnostic basis comprised clinical symptoms, serum thyroxine and TRAb, thyroid ultrasound and orbital computed tomography. Researchers amplified the TCR beta CDR3 regions from RNA transcripts. Researchers ran a first-round RT-PCR on the TCR CDR3 using the HTBI primer set. TCRdb passed the multiplex PCR reads through MiXCR, listing each CDR3 protein once. The repertoire has about 540,000 distinct CDR3 sequences, more than 45% of them found once; the top ten carry 8% to 8.5%.

The specimen was peripheral blood or thyroid tissue (not recorded which). The chain links TRBV20-1 to TRBJ1-2, with D tentatively TRBD1 (6 bases). This clonotype was sampled from a woman between 18 and 29 years old with Graves' hyperthyroidism. The CDR3 region has the DNA TGCAGTGCTAGGTCGGCCGGGGGGGGCGGCTACACCTTC. Translating gives CSARSAGGGGYTF.